Listed below are T cell receptor beta chains from one sample, sequenced in a study of blood T cell repertoires in COVID-19. Profiled with immunoSEQ multiplex PCR; TCRdb holds only in-frame clones, not every one. The sample yields under 90,000 clones, 80% seen once. The specimen was peripheral blood. The source is a woman at least 80 years old with active or convalescent COVID-19. CDR3s include the opening cysteine and the closing phenylalanine or tryptophan. A D gene is named only where the DNA matches it firmly. Expanded clones get a size class; other rows say once, few or many, or leave the size out.

cdr3_nt,cdr3_aa,clone_size,j_call,v_call,d_call
TGTGCCAGCAGAAGCGAGGGACTAGAGCTGCCCGGGGAGCTGTTTTTT,CASRSEGLELPGELFF,.,TRBJ2-2,TRBV27,TRBD2
TGTGCCAGTAGTCCCCAGGGAATGAACACTGAAGCTTTCTTT,CASSPQGMNTEAFF,.,TRBJ1-1,TRBV19,.
TGCGCCAGCAGTGCACAGGGTTTCGACGAGCAGTACTTC,CASSAQGFDEQYF,.,TRBJ2-7,TRBV5-1,.
TGTGCCAGCAGTTCATACGGCCTAGTGAGCACAGATACGCAGTATTTT,CASSSYGLVSTDTQYF,.,TRBJ2-3,TRBV27,.
TGCGCCAGCAGCCAAGCAGGGGGAAGAAACACCATATATTTT,CASSQAGGRNTIYF,.,TRBJ1-3,TRBV4-1,TRBD1
TGTGCCAGCAGTCAAACGACCGGGACAGTTTACAATGAGCAGTTCTTC,CASSQTTGTVYNEQFF,.,TRBJ2-1,TRBV28,TRBD1
TGTGCCAGCCTCCCCGGGACTGACAGATCAGCCGAGCATTTT,CASLPGTDRSAEHF,.,TRBJ1-5,TRBV28,.
TGTGCCAGCAGCACCCGGGACAGGGTCGGTTCTGGGGCCAACGTCCTGACTTTC,CASSTRDRVGSGANVLTF,.,TRBJ2-6,TRBV9,TRBD1
TGTGCCAGCAGTAGGACAGGGGGCGAGGGCTACACCTTC,CASSRTGGEGYTF,.,TRBJ1-2,TRBV2,TRBD1
TGTGCCAGCAGTGATATCTTAAAAGAGACCCAGTACTTC,CASSDILKETQYF,.,TRBJ2-5,TRBV6-1,.
TGTGCCAGTAGTCCTGGGACAGGGGGATTGGGGACCCAGTACTTC,CASSPGTGGLGTQYF,.,TRBJ2-5,TRBV19,TRBD1
TGTGCCAGCGGACAGGGAGAAACCCAGCCCCAGCATTTT,CASGQGETQPQHF,.,TRBJ1-5,TRBV2,TRBD1
TGTGCCAGCAGCCTCCGTAGAACGGGGTCCCCCTCTTATGGCTACACCTTC,CASSLRRTGSPSYGYTF,.,TRBJ1-2,TRBV27,.
TGTGCCAGCAGCGACAATGAGGGTGAAGCTTTCTTT,CASSDNEGEAFF,.,TRBJ1-1,TRBV7-2,.
TGTGCCAGCAGCGTAGGCATGTCCGATCGGGGGGTCTCCTACGAGCAGTACTTC,CASSVGMSDRGVSYEQYF,.,TRBJ2-7,TRBV9,TRBD2
TGCGCCAGCAGCTTGTACGGGGGGAAAGAGACCCAGTACTTC,CASSLYGGKETQYF,.,TRBJ2-5,TRBV5-1,TRBD2
TGTGCCAGCGAAGACTACTTTAATGGCTACACCTTC,CASEDYFNGYTF,once,TRBJ1-2,TRBV21-1,.
TGTGCCAGCAGCTTAGTTCCGGGGGGCCTGAACACCGGGGAGCTGTTTTTT,CASSLVPGGLNTGELFF,.,TRBJ2-2,TRBV7-2,.
TGCAGTGCGTACTTCATATATGAGCAGTTCTTC,CSAYFIYEQFF,.,TRBJ2-1,TRBV20-1,.
TGTGCCACCAGCAGAGGCGGATTTGGCGAGCAGTACTTC,CATSRGGFGEQYF,.,TRBJ2-7,TRBV15,.
TGTGCCAGCAGCTTGTTGACTAGCCGCGACGAGCAGTACTTC,CASSLLTSRDEQYF,.,TRBJ2-7,TRBV5-6,TRBD2
TGTGCCAGCAGCCGAGGTGGGGAGGCTTTCTTT,CASSRGGEAFF,.,TRBJ1-1,TRBV2,.
TGCAGCGTCAAACTAGCGGGTGAAGAGACCCAGTACTTC,CSVKLAGEETQYF,.,TRBJ2-5,TRBV29-1,TRBD2
TGTGCCAGCAACCCGGGACTAGTATCTCACGAGCAGTACTTC,CASNPGLVSHEQYF,.,TRBJ2-7,TRBV2,TRBD2
TGCAGCGTTGAAGAAGTTGCTCCCGGCGGGCGTGCTTTCTTT,CSVEEVAPGGRAFF,.,TRBJ1-1,TRBV29-1,.
TGTGCTAGTGGTTTTGGTACCGGTAACTATGGCTACACCTTC,CASGFGTGNYGYTF,.,TRBJ1-2,TRBV12-5,.
TGTGCCAGCAGCCTCGAGGCGGGAGCTGATACGCAGTATTTT,CASSLEAGADTQYF,.,TRBJ2-3,TRBV7-9,TRBD2
TGTGCCAGCTCCCCTAGTAGGAATACGCAGTATTTT,CASSPSRNTQYF,.,TRBJ2-3,TRBV18,.
TGTGCCAGTAGTCTTACAGGGTGGGCCTACGAGCAGTACTTC,CASSLTGWAYEQYF,.,TRBJ2-7,TRBV19,.
TGCGCCAGCAGCCTTATTACAGATACGCAGTATTTT,CASSLITDTQYF,many,TRBJ2-3,TRBV4-3,.
TGTGCCAGTAGCCCCTTTAGCGGTTCCTACGAGCAGTACTTC,CASSPFSGSYEQYF,once,TRBJ2-7,TRBV19,.
TGTGCCAGCGGGCAGGGTGACTATGGCTACACCTTC,CASGQGDYGYTF,.,TRBJ1-2,TRBV11-1,.
TGTGCCAGCAGTGGAGTAGTGGGAACTAGCGGCGCCGGTGAGCAGTTCTTC,CASSGVVGTSGAGEQFF,.,TRBJ2-1,TRBV2,TRBD2
TGTGCCAGCAGCTTAGGGGGACAGGGTTTAGAGACCCAGTACTTC,CASSLGGQGLETQYF,few,TRBJ2-5,TRBV7-2,TRBD1
TGTGCCAGCAGCCAAGTGGGACAGCCGACGAACACTGAAGCTTTCTTT,CASSQVGQPTNTEAFF,.,TRBJ1-1,TRBV3-1/TRBV3-2,TRBD1
TGTGCCAGCGGTAGGGGTCTCGGCTATGGCTACACCTTC,CASGRGLGYGYTF,.,TRBJ1-2,TRBV25-1,.
TGTGCCAGCTCACCTTTACAGGGCATCTACGAGCAGTACTTC,CASSPLQGIYEQYF,.,TRBJ2-7,TRBV18,.
TGTGCCAGCAAATCGGAGATCGGCTACACCTTC,CASKSEIGYTF,.,TRBJ1-2,TRBV2,.
TGTGCCACCGGCCTCGGGGGATCAATGAACACTGAAGCTTTCTTT,CATGLGGSMNTEAFF,.,TRBJ1-1,TRBV5-4,.
TGTGCCTGGAGAACAGCGAACACCGGGGAGCTGTTTTTT,CAWRTANTGELFF,.,TRBJ2-2,TRBV30,.
TGCAGCGTTCTAAAGACAGTCGGTCAGCCCCAGCATTTT,CSVLKTVGQPQHF,.,TRBJ1-5,TRBV29-1,.
TGTGCCATCAGTGAAACCGGGACAGGGGTCTACGAGCAGTACTTC,CAISETGTGVYEQYF,.,TRBJ2-7,TRBV10-3,TRBD1